A selection of T cell receptor beta chains follows, all from one sample in a study of blood T cell repertoires in COVID-19. Measured with immunoSEQ multiplex PCR; TCRdb has only the in-frame clones, and not every one. The sample lists approximately 260,000 clones, about 86% seen once, with approximately 4% in the top ten. The sequenced sample was PBMCs or T cells enriched from blood (not recorded which). The receptors originated from a man aged 30-40 years with acute COVID-19. Both conserved end residues are part of each CDR3. The D gene is left open where the match is weak. Clone size is given for some rows only: seen once, a few or many times, or a class if the clone is expanded.

d_call: TRBD2; v_call: TRBV9; clone_size: .; j_call: TRBJ2-3; cdr3_nt: TGTGCCAGCAGCGTAGCTCGGACTAGTACCGCAGATACGCAGTATTTT; cdr3_aa: CASSVARTSTADTQYF
d_call: .; v_call: TRBV3-1/TRBV3-2; clone_size: .; j_call: TRBJ1-3; cdr3_nt: TGTGCCAGCAGCCAAGGGGCGTGGGCTGGAAACACCATATATTTT; cdr3_aa: CASSQGAWAGNTIYF
d_call: .; v_call: TRBV20-1; clone_size: .; j_call: TRBJ1-1; cdr3_nt: TGCAGTGCTAGTCTGGGCGCCGAAGCTTTCTTT; cdr3_aa: CSASLGAEAFF
d_call: TRBD2; v_call: TRBV3-1/TRBV3-2; clone_size: .; j_call: TRBJ2-3; cdr3_nt: TGTGCCAGCAGCCAATTGGGACTAGCGGGATTAGGGCACACAGATACGCAGTATTTT; cdr3_aa: CASSQLGLAGLGHTDTQYF
d_call: TRBD1; v_call: TRBV7-8; clone_size: .; j_call: TRBJ2-5; cdr3_nt: TGTGCCAGTACAAGACAGGGGATGGGAGAGACCCAGTACTTC; cdr3_aa: CASTRQGMGETQYF
d_call: .; v_call: TRBV27; clone_size: .; j_call: TRBJ2-2; cdr3_nt: TGTGCCAGCAGCTTCAACCAGGACTTGAACACCGGGGAGCTGTTTTTT; cdr3_aa: CASSFNQDLNTGELFF
d_call: TRBD1; v_call: TRBV11-2; clone_size: .; j_call: TRBJ2-1; cdr3_nt: TGTGCCAGCAGCAAGGGGGCCGGTGAGCAGTTCTTC; cdr3_aa: CASSKGAGEQFF
d_call: .; v_call: TRBV18; clone_size: few; j_call: TRBJ2-5; cdr3_nt: TGTGCCAGCTCACCGCAAGCCTTCCAAGAGACCCAGTACTTC; cdr3_aa: CASSPQAFQETQYF
d_call: .; v_call: TRBV5-1; clone_size: .; j_call: TRBJ1-2; cdr3_nt: TGCGCCAGCAGCCCCACAGGGTCCAACTATGGCTACACCTTC; cdr3_aa: CASSPTGSNYGYTF
d_call: .; v_call: TRBV5-8; clone_size: .; j_call: TRBJ2-1; cdr3_nt: TGTGCCAGCACGGAGGGGTTCTCCTACAATGAGCAGTTCTTC; cdr3_aa: CASTEGFSYNEQFF
d_call: .; v_call: TRBV6-2/TRBV6-3; clone_size: .; j_call: TRBJ1-1; cdr3_nt: TGTGCCAGCAGTTATGGCGGGGCGAACACTGAAGCTTTCTTT; cdr3_aa: CASSYGGANTEAFF
d_call: .; v_call: TRBV6-5; clone_size: few; j_call: TRBJ2-1; cdr3_nt: TGTGCCAGCAGTCTAGCCTCCGGGGCCTACAATGAGCAGTTCTTC; cdr3_aa: CASSLASGAYNEQFF
d_call: .; v_call: TRBV5-4; clone_size: .; j_call: TRBJ1-2; cdr3_nt: TGTGCCAGCAGCCAATCCCCACAGGGCTATGGCTACACCTTC; cdr3_aa: CASSQSPQGYGYTF
d_call: TRBD1; v_call: TRBV10-3; clone_size: .; j_call: TRBJ1-3; cdr3_nt: TGTGCCATCAGCTTAGGACAGGGCGGCGGAAACGCCATATATTTT; cdr3_aa: CAISLGQGGGNAIYF
d_call: .; v_call: TRBV5-5; clone_size: .; j_call: TRBJ2-1; cdr3_nt: TGTGCCAGCAGCGCGTTCGACAGGACTGAGCAGTTCTTC; cdr3_aa: CASSAFDRTEQFF
d_call: TRBD2; v_call: TRBV19; clone_size: .; j_call: TRBJ2-4; cdr3_nt: TGTGCCAGTACCACGACTAGCGGGAGTCTTCCGAACATTCAGTACTTC; cdr3_aa: CASTTTSGSLPNIQYF
d_call: .; v_call: TRBV6-5; clone_size: .; j_call: TRBJ1-3; cdr3_nt: TGTGCCAGCAGTCCCGTCGGGGTCTCTGGAAACACCATATATTTT; cdr3_aa: CASSPVGVSGNTIYF
d_call: .; v_call: TRBV6-1; clone_size: once; j_call: TRBJ2-2; cdr3_nt: TGTGCCAGCAGTGATTTACAGGGCACCGGGGAGCTGTTTTTT; cdr3_aa: CASSDLQGTGELFF
d_call: TRBD2; v_call: TRBV7-8; clone_size: few; j_call: TRBJ2-1; cdr3_nt: TGTGCCAGCAGCTTCCCGAGGACTAGCGGGCCCTACAATGAGCAGTTCTTC; cdr3_aa: CASSFPRTSGPYNEQFF
d_call: .; v_call: TRBV28; clone_size: .; j_call: TRBJ2-2; cdr3_nt: TGTGCCAGCAGTTTTCCCTGGCAGTTGAACACCGGGGAGCTGTTTTTT; cdr3_aa: CASSFPWQLNTGELFF
d_call: TRBD1; v_call: TRBV5-1; clone_size: .; j_call: TRBJ1-4; cdr3_nt: TGCGCCAGCAGCTTGGACAGGGGTAATGAAAAACTGTTTTTT; cdr3_aa: CASSLDRGNEKLFF
d_call: .; v_call: TRBV6-5; clone_size: .; j_call: TRBJ2-5; cdr3_nt: TGTGCCAGCTCCGTACCGGAGCCCCGGGGGACCCAGTACTTC; cdr3_aa: CASSVPEPRGTQYF
d_call: .; v_call: TRBV25-1; clone_size: few; j_call: TRBJ1-2; cdr3_nt: TGTGCCAGCAGTGAATTCAGTACGCATCAAAATGGCTACACCTTC; cdr3_aa: CASSEFSTHQNGYTF
d_call: .; v_call: TRBV7-8; clone_size: .; j_call: TRBJ1-6; cdr3_nt: TGTGCCAGCAGCTCAAAGATACAGGGATTCGATTCACCCCTCCACTTT; cdr3_aa: CASSSKIQGFDSPLHF
d_call: TRBD1; v_call: TRBV19; clone_size: .; j_call: TRBJ2-2; cdr3_nt: TGTGCCAGTAAAGGGGCCGGGACAGGGTCGACCGGGGAGCTGTTTTTT; cdr3_aa: CASKGAGTGSTGELFF
d_call: .; v_call: TRBV6-5; clone_size: once; j_call: TRBJ1-4; cdr3_nt: TGTGCCAGCAATAGACAGTCTAATGAAAAACTGTTTTTT; cdr3_aa: CASNRQSNEKLFF
d_call: .; v_call: TRBV28; clone_size: .; j_call: TRBJ2-1; cdr3_nt: TGTGCCAGCAGTCCGGACTGGGACAATGAGCAGTTCTTC; cdr3_aa: CASSPDWDNEQFF